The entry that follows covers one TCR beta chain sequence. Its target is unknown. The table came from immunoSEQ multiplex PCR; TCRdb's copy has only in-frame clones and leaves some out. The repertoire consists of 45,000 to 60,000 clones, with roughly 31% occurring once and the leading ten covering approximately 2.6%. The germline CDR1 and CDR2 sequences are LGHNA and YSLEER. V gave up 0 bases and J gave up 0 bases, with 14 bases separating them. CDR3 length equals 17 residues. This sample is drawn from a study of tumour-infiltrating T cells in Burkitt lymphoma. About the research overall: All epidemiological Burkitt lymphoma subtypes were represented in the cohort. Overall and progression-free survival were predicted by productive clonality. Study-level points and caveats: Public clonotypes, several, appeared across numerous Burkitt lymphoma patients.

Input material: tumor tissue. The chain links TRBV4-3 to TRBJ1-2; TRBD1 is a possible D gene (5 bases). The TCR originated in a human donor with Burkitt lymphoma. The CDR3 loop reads CASSQETLRASNYGYTF. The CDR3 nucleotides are TGCGCCAGCAGCCAAGAGACCCTCAGGGCCTCTAACTATGGCTACACCTTC.